Shown below are 12 T cell receptor beta chains from a single sample sequenced in a study of cytomegalovirus exposure and HLA in healthy donors. This PCR relied on a set of 60 Vbeta primers and 13 Jbeta primers. Method: immunoSEQ multiplex PCR; TCRdb's copy keeps in-frame clones and lacks some. The sample totals approximately 58,000 clones; its top ten clones hold about 4%. Sequenced material: PBMCs. These receptors were obtained from a woman under 30 in good health and CMV-seronegative.

The chain couples TRBV4-1 to TRBJ1-2, with 9 nucleotides matching TRBD1. Unmatched junction bases numbered 13, after V lost 2 bases and J lost 6 bases. Germline CDR1 and CDR2: MGHRA and YSYEKL. This CDR3 is built from 17 residues. The CDR3 bases are TGCGCCAGCAGCCAACCCGGGCACCGGGACAGGGACGATGGCTACACCTTC. This translates into CASSQPGHRDRDDGYTF.

The chain recombines TRBV15 with TRBJ2-7; tentative D call: TRBD2 (5 bases). This CDR3 is 15 amino acids long. Trimming removed 1 base at V and 0 bases at J, with 10 bases between. Germline lookup yields CDR1 LNHNV and CDR2 YYDKDF (reference sequence). The CDR3 nucleotides read TGTGCCACCAGCAGAGTTACGGGAACCTCCTACGAGCAGTACTTC. Residues: CATSRVTGTSYEQYF. The full variable domain, completed using reference TRBV15 and TRBJ2-7, is DAMVIQNPRYQVTQFGKPVTLSCSQTLNHNVMYWYQQKSSQAPKLLFHYYDKDFNNEADTPDNFQSRRPNTSFCFLDIRSPGLGDTAMYLCATSRVTGTSYEQYFGPGTRLTVT.

The chain employs TRBV5-1 and TRBJ1-2; the match to TRBD1 covers 8 bases. Per germline, CDR1 SGHRS and CDR2 YFSETQ. V lost 5 bases and J lost 8; bases outside the gene matches: 11. The CDR3 consists of 14 residues. In DNA form, the CDR3 reads TGCGCCAGCAGGCCCGCCGGGACAGGAGGAGGCTACACCTTC. It translates to CASRPAGTGGGYTF.

The chain couples TRBV30 to TRBJ2-3; 13 bases align to TRBD2. CDR1 and CDR2 from the germline V gene are GTSNPN and SVGIG (reference sequence). CDR3 length equals 15 residues. Germline trimming cut 3 bases from V and 2 bases from J; bases unmatched to any gene: 2. In DNA, the CDR3 is TGTGCCTGGAGCACTAGCGGGGGGGCCACAGATACGCAGTATTTT. This sequence encodes CAWSTSGGATDTQYF.

The chain is built from TRBV28 and TRBJ2-2, with D possibly TRBD2 on 7 matching bases. V lost 4 bases to trimming and J lost 3 bases, with 9 bases between them. The CDR3 runs to 14 residues. The germline V gene has CDR1 MDHEN and CDR2 SYDVKM. The CDR3 DNA reads TGTGCCAGCAGTTGGGAGGGGGACACCGGGGAGCTGTTTTTT. Its translation is CASSWEGDTGELFF.

The V call is TRBV29-1, the J call TRBJ1-6, with 8 bases fitting TRBD1. Germline CDR1 is SQVTM and CDR2 is ANQGSEA. Trimming removed 4 bases from V and 9 bases from J; junction bases left unmatched: 8. The CDR3 contains 14 residues. Here the CDR3 DNA reads TGCAGCGTTGGCACAGGGGGGGCCGGTTCACCCCTCCACTTT. Its translation is CSVGTGGAGSPLHF.

The chain joins TRBV15 to TRBJ1-1; D is perhaps TRBD1 (5 bases). CDR3 length equals 15 residues. V was pared by 0 bases and J by 10 bases, with 18 bases between. CDR1 is LNHNV, CDR2 YYDKDF, per germline (reference sequence). The DNA for the CDR3 is TGTGCCACCAGCAGAGATCGTATAGGGGCCGGGGGAGCTTTCTTT. This translates into CATSRDRIGAGGAFF.

The genes are TRBV25-1 and TRBJ1-2; no definite D call. Per the germline V gene, CDR1 is MGHDK and CDR2 is SYGVNS. This CDR3 has 11 amino acids. V was trimmed by 3 bases and J by 9 bases, leaving 8 bases between them. The CDR3: CASSEVGSYTF. The CDR3 coding sequence is TGTGCCAGCAGTGAGGTCGGTAGCTACACCTTC.

V and J are TRBV7-3 and TRBJ2-1; 12 bases agree with TRBD2. V was pared by 5 bases and J by 2 bases, with 10 bases of the junction left unmatched. The germline CDR1 and CDR2 sequences are SGHTA and FQGTGA. This CDR3 has 18 amino acids. In nucleotides, the CDR3 is TGTGCCAGCAGCGCCCGGACTAGCGGGAAATGGGCCTACAATGAGCAGTTCTTC. Its protein is CASSARTSGKWAYNEQFF.

The J gene is TRBJ2-1, the V gene TRBV4-1; D uncertain. Germline loops: CDR1 MGHRA, CDR2 YSYEKL. The CDR3 sequence is 13 residues long. Trimming pared 4 bases from V and 0 bases from J, leaving 4 bases between. The CDR3: CASSPSSYNEQFF. CDR3 coding DNA: TGCGCCAGCAGCCCGAGCTCCTACAATGAGCAGTTCTTC.

The chain uses TRBV27 and TRBJ2-7; TRBD2 is a possible D gene (6 bases). This CDR3 has 14 amino acids. CDR1 MNHEY and CDR2 SMNVEV come from the germline V gene (reference sequence). With 3 bases removed from V and 6 bases from J, the gap between germline ends came to 15 bases. CDR3 DNA sequence: TGTGCCAGCAGTTTTGGAGGGGAAGGGGTCGAGCAGTACTTC. Residues: CASSFGGEGVEQYF.

The chain carries TRBV6-1 and TRBJ1-1; D perhaps matches TRBD1 (5 bases). The CDR3 length is 12 residues. V dropped 11 bases and J dropped 3 bases, with 13 bases sitting between them. The V gene's germline CDR1 is MNHNS and CDR2 SASEGT. CDR3 region: CAGTNMDTEAFF. The CDR3 DNA reads as TGTGCCGGGACTAACATGGACACTGAAGCTTTCTTT.